This T cell receptor beta chain was retrieved from a study of technical replicates of blood from a few donors. Method: immunoSEQ multiplex PCR; TCRdb's copy keeps in-frame clones and lacks some. The table shows about 81,000 clones, with around 95% occurring only once. The ends were cut back, 4 bases at V and 4 bases at J, with 8 bases in the middle. CDR1 is MNHNY and CDR2 is SVGAGI in the germline V gene (reference sequence). The CDR3 is made up of 12 amino acids. The chain combines TRBV6-6 with TRBJ2-7, with D hard to call. Sequenced sample: T cells isolated from PBMCs. The receptor comes from a human donor in good health. The DNA for the CDR3 is TGTGCCAGCAGTTCCGACTTTTACGAGCAGTACTTC. This gives the protein CASSSDFYEQYF.